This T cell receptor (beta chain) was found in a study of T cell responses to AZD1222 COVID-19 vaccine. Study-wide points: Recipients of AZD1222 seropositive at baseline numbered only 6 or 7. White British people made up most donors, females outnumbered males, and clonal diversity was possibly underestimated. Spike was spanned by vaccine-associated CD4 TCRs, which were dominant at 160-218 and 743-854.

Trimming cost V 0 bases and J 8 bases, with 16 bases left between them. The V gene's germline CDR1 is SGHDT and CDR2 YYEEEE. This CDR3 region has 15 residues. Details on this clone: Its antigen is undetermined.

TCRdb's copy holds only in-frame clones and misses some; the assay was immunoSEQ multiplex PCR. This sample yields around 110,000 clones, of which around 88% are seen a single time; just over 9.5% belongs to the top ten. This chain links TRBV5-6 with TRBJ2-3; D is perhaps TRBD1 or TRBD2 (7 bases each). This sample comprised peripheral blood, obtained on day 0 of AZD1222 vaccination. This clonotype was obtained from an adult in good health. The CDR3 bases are TGTGCCAGCAGCTTGGGGAGCGCAGGGGGGGTTACGCAGTATTTT. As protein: CASSLGSAGGVTQYF. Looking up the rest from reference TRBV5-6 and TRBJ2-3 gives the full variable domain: DAGVTQSPTHLIKTRGQQVTLRCSPKSGHDTVSWYQQALGQGPQFIFQYYEEEERQRGNFPDRFSGHQFPNYSSELNVNALLLGDSALYLCASSLGSAGGVTQYFGPGTRLTVL.